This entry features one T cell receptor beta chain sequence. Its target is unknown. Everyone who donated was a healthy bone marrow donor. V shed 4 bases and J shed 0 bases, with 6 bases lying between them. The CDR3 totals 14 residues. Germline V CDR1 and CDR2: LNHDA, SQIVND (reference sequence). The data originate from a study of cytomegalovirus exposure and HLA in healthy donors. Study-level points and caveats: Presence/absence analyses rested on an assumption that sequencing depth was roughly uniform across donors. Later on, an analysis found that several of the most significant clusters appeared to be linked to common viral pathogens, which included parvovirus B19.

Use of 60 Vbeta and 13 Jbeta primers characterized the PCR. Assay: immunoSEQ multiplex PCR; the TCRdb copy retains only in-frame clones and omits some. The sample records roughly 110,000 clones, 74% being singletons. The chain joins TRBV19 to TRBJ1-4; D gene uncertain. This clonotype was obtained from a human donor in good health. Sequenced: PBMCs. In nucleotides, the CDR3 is TGTGCCAGTAGTAGGCCTGCAACTAATGAAAAACTGTTTTTT. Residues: CASSRPATNEKLFF.